This TCR beta chain originates from a study of cytomegalovirus exposure and HLA in healthy donors. Study details: Genotyping of roughly 400 donors showed that 80% to 85% belonged to the Caucasian-associated ancestry cluster. Broader study findings: When the data were analyzed later, several of the most significant clusters appeared to be linked to common viral pathogens. Association of 16,951 TCR beta sequences with HLA alleles was found at 0.05 false discovery rate in a later analysis. Differences between HLA loci emerged in a later analysis of TCR association rates, with DRB1 most and HLA-C fewest.

Germline loops: CDR1 LNHDA, CDR2 SQIVND (reference sequence). Trimming cost V 3 bases and J 2 bases, with 10 bases left between them. The CDR3 length is 14 residues. Primers included in the PCR were 60 Vbeta and 13 Jbeta primers. Repertoires were generated with immunoSEQ multiplex PCR, while TCRdb's copy carries only in-frame clones and drops some. The repertoire has 150,000 or so clones, 73% of them found once; the top ten carry 1.5% to 2%. A note on this clone: What it recognizes is unknown.

This receptor was identified in a young woman in good health and CMV-seronegative. This chain uses TRBV19 with TRBJ1-2; the D gene is possibly TRBD1 (6 bases). The sequencing sample was made of PBMCs. The CDR3 protein is CASSMDSANYGYTF. In nucleotides, the CDR3 is TGTGCCAGTAGTATGGACAGTGCGAACTATGGCTACACCTTC.